This passage covers 22 T cell receptor beta chains from one sample sequenced in a study of control samples from healthy donors and cancer patients. Data came from immunoSEQ multiplex PCR; TCRdb stores just in-frame clones and leaves some out. The sample records hundreds of thousands of clones, around nine tenths being singletons. Sequenced: PBMCs. These receptors were taken from a man aged 40-55 years with head and neck cancer.

This clone was counted only a few times. The V call is TRBV19, the J call TRBJ2-7; 13 bases align to TRBD2. CDR1 LNHDA and CDR2 SQIVND come from the germline V gene (reference sequence). After removal of 6 bases from V and 3 bases from J, the junction contained 17 bases not matched to a gene. This CDR3 is 19 amino acids long. For the CDR3, the DNA is TGTGCCAGTAGCGGAGCTTCCGCCACTAGCGGGAGGGCTGGCTACGAGCAGTACTTC. The encoded protein is CASSGASATSGRAGYEQYF.

To note about this clone: One junction end does not reproduce the germline sequence, and a read error may be involved. The rearrangement joins TRBV11-3 to TRBJ2-2, with TRBD2 as a possible D gene (7 bases). The CDR3 has 15 residues. CDR1 SGHNT and CDR2 YENEEA come from the germline V gene. CDR3 protein: CASSQRQGRGGQLFF. The CDR3 nucleotides read TGTGCCAGCAGCCAGAGGCAGGGGAGGGGCGGGCAGCTGTTTTTT.

The chain uses TRBV7-9 and TRBJ1-1; D perhaps matches TRBD1 (5 bases). The CDR3 length is 13 residues. Trimming took off 6 bases at V and 5 bases at J, with 13 bases between the two ends. Germline CDR1 SEHNR, CDR2 FQNEAQ (reference sequence). CDR3 sequence reads: CASRDGGGTEAFF. The CDR3 DNA follows: TGTGCCAGCAGGGATGGTGGGGGAACTGAAGCTTTCTTT.

The gene calls are TRBV2 and TRBJ1-5; TRBD1 matches 9 bases. Germline lookup yields CDR1 SNHLY and CDR2 FYNNEI. Trimming removed 6 bases from V and 4 bases from J; junction bases left unmatched: 7. The CDR3 covers 15 residues. CDR3 bases: TGTGCCAGCAGCTTTACAGGGGGCGCAAATCAGCCCCAGCATTTT. This gives the protein CASSFTGGANQPQHF. The full variable domain, in which reference TRBV2 and TRBJ1-5 provide the parts outside the CDR3, is EPEVTQTPSHQVTQMGQEVILRCVPISNHLYFYWYRQILGQKVEFLVSFYNNEISEKSEIFDDQFSVERPDGSNFTLKIRSTKLEDSAMYFCASSFTGGANQPQHFGDGTRLSIL.

The J gene is TRBJ1-6, the V gene TRBV21-1. TRBV21-1 is deemed a pseudogene. The CDR3 has 19 residues. The CDR3 reads CASSKDKARVSGPRSPLHF. The CDR3 DNA reads TGTGCCAGCAGCAAAGATAAAGCTCGTGTTAGCGGGCCGAGGTCACCCCTCCACTTT.

With regard to this clone: Other nucleotide sequences in the sample specify the same CDR3. The rearrangement joins TRBV10-3 to TRBJ2-7; D gene unclear. The germline gives CDR1 ENHRY, CDR2 SYGVKD. The V end was cut by 0 bases, the J end by 3 bases, with 3 bases between. CDR3 size: 12 residues. The DNA for the CDR3 is TGTGCCATCAGTGAGTCTGGCTACGAGCAGTACTTC. This sequence encodes CAISESGYEQYF.

The chain joins TRBV19 to TRBJ2-1, with D unresolved. The germline V gene encodes CDR1 LNHDA and CDR2 SQIVND (reference sequence). V dropped 0 bases and J dropped 1 base, with 7 bases sitting between them. This CDR3 comprises 15 residues. This CDR3 is CASSIEDLSYNEQFF. CDR3 in DNA: TGTGCCAGTAGTATAGAGGACCTTTCCTACAATGAGCAGTTCTTC.

The chain employs TRBV6-2 or TRBV6-3 and TRBJ2-1, with D tentatively TRBD2 (6 bases). The CDR3 extends over 16 amino acids. Trimming pared 2 bases from V and 3 bases from J, leaving 14 bases between. Germline-derived CDR1 and CDR2 are MNHEY and SVGEGT. The CDR3 DNA is TGTGCCAGCAGTTACCACCCGGGAGAGGGCTACAATGAGCAGTTCTTC. Translated, it gives CASSYHPGEGYNEQFF.

V is TRBV18 and J is TRBJ2-7; 9 bases are a match to TRBD1. In germline, CDR1 is KGHSH, CDR2 LQKENI. The V gene end was trimmed by 4 bases and the J gene end by 1 base; junction bases not matched to a gene: 5. CDR3 length: 15 residues. CDR3 protein: CASSQGQGPSYEQYF. The CDR3 region has the DNA TGTGCCAGCTCACAAGGACAGGGGCCTTCCTACGAGCAGTACTTC.

This chain links TRBV28 with TRBJ2-7; weak D call: TRBD1 (5 bases). V lost 5 bases and J 3 bases, leaving 32 bases between the germline ends. The CDR3 consists of 20 residues. CDR1 is MDHEN and CDR2 is SYDVKM in the germline V gene. CDR3 DNA sequence: TGTGCCAGCAGTCCAGGGTCCTCGGCTATCACCCCAGCTTGGGACTACGAGCAGTACTTC. Translation gives CASSPGSSAITPAWDYEQYF.

The chain recombines TRBV6-2 or TRBV6-3 with TRBJ1-1, with D perhaps matching TRBD1 (5 bases). V lost 2 bases, J lost 8 bases, and 6 bases lay in between. Germline CDR1 and CDR2: MNHEY and SVGEGT. The CDR3 spans 11 residues. The CDR3 loop reads CASSYGGEAFF. CDR3 coding DNA: TGTGCCAGCAGTTACGGGGGGGAAGCTTTCTTT.

This clone was picked up one time. V gene TRBV4-3 combines with J gene TRBJ1-1; maybe TRBD1 (6 bases). V was trimmed by 0 bases and J by 0 bases, leaving 14 bases between them. Germline V gene sequence: CDR1 LGHNA, CDR2 YSLEER. The CDR3 length is 17 residues. CDR3 in amino acids: CASSQDKIGQMNTEAFF. DNA for the CDR3: TGCGCCAGCAGCCAAGATAAAATTGGACAGATGAACACTGAAGCTTTCTTT.

The chain joins TRBV7-3 to TRBJ2-5; the D is unclear. Trimming left V 1 base short and J 1 base short, with 4 bases between. There are 13 residues in the CDR3. CDR1 is SGHTA and CDR2 is FQGTGA in the germline V gene. CDR3 region: CASSLRVQETQYF. The CDR3 DNA follows: TGTGCCAGCAGCTTAAGGGTCCAAGAGACCCAGTACTTC. Filled out from reference TRBV7-3 and TRBJ2-5, the complete variable domain reads GAGVSQTPSNKVTEKGKYVELRCDPISGHTALYWYRQSLGQGPEFLIYFQGTGAADDSGLPNDRFFAVRPEGSVSTLKIQRTERGDSAVYLCASSLRVQETQYFGPGTRLLVL.

In its sample, this clone was seen a few times. The chain couples TRBV4-1 to TRBJ2-7, with 13 bases identical to TRBD2. Losses at the gene ends were 4 bases for V and 4 bases for J; bases not matched to a gene: 13. CDR1 is MGHRA, CDR2 YSYEKL, per germline. The CDR3 runs 18 residues. CDR3 DNA: TGCGCCAGCAGCCCCCGGGACAGGGGGACTAGCGGGACTTACGAGCAGTACTTC. Protein sequence: CASSPRDRGTSGTYEQYF.

The V call is TRBV11-1, the J call TRBJ1-1; D possibly corresponds to TRBD1 (5 bases). V lost 5 bases and J lost 1, with 14 bases in between. This CDR3 spans 15 amino acids. Germline V gene lookup returns CDR1 SGHAT and CDR2 FQDESV (reference sequence). The CDR3 DNA reads TGTGCCAGCAGCCACCGTGGGGCGGGGAACACTGAAGCTTTCTTT. It yields the protein CASSHRGAGNTEAFF.

The genes are TRBV19 and TRBJ2-1; 10 positions agree with TRBD2. J lost 5 bases, V lost 4 bases, and 8 bases had no gene match. There are 16 residues in the CDR3. Germline loops: CDR1 LNHDA, CDR2 SQIVND (reference sequence). DNA of the CDR3: TGTGCCAGTAGTACCTTAAGCGGGGGGGACAACAATGAGCAGTTCTTC. Translating gives CASSTLSGGDNNEQFF.

The chain joins TRBV11-1 to TRBJ2-3, with D unresolved. Trimming removed 4 bases from V and 6 bases from J, with 11 bases in between. CDR1 is SGHAT, CDR2 FQDESV, per germline (reference sequence). This CDR3 contains 13 residues. This CDR3 reads CASSSLLGDTQYF. The CDR3 region has the DNA TGTGCCAGCAGCTCACTTCTTGGGGATACGCAGTATTTT.

This chain links TRBV7-2 with TRBJ2-6, with unresolved D. Germline lookup yields CDR1 SGHTA and CDR2 FQGNSA. The CDR3 has 15 amino acids. Trimming took off 7 bases at V and 0 bases at J, with 10 bases between the two ends. The CDR3: CASNRGSSGANVLTF. As DNA, the CDR3 is TGTGCCAGCAACCGTGGAAGCTCTGGGGCCAACGTCCTGACTTTC.

The chain recombines TRBV19 with TRBJ1-2, with 7 bases lining up with TRBD1. The length of the CDR3 is 14 residues. Per germline, CDR1 LNHDA and CDR2 SQIVND (reference sequence). The J segment lost 6 bases and the V segment lost 6 bases, leaving 10 bases of the junction unmatched. In DNA form, the CDR3 reads TGTGCCAGTAGCCAGACAGGGAGAGAGGATGGCTACACCTTC. Translating it yields CASSQTGREDGYTF.

The chain joins TRBV11-2 to TRBJ2-2, with no clear D. V was cut by 3 bases and J by 7 bases, with 18 bases left in between. This CDR3 region has 16 residues. Germline values: CDR1 SGHAT, CDR2 FQNNGV. CDR3 in amino acids: CASSFISVIAGGELFF. CDR3 nucleotides: TGTGCCAGCAGCTTTATCAGCGTGATAGCTGGCGGGGAGCTGTTTTTT. Combining the CDR3 with reference TRBV11-2 and TRBJ2-2 gives the whole variable domain EAGVAQSPRYKIIEKRQSVAFWCNPISGHATLYWYQQILGQGPKLLIQFQNNGVVDDSQLPKDRFSAERLKGVDSTLKIQPAKLEDSAVYLCASSFISVIAGGELFFGEGSRLTVL.

The chain has TRBV7-8 and TRBJ1-1; tentatively, D is TRBD1 (5 bases). The CDR3 is 15 amino acids. The germline V gene has CDR1 SGHVS and CDR2 FQNEAQ. Trimming cost V 5 bases and J 6 bases, with 19 bases left between them. CDR3 loop: CASSPRGEDYAEAFF. CDR3 sequence (DNA): TGTGCCAGCAGCCCTAGAGGGGAAGATTACGCTGAAGCTTTCTTT.

The V and J genes are TRBV19 and TRBJ2-7; D call uncertain. Trimming stripped 5 bases from V and 0 bases from J, with 14 bases between. The CDR3 has 15 residues. Germline CDR1 reads LNHDA; CDR2 reads SQIVND (reference sequence). The chain's CDR3 is CASSPEDAYSYEQYF. The CDR3 coding sequence is TGTGCCAGTAGTCCGGAAGACGCCTACTCCTACGAGCAGTACTTC.